This T cell receptor beta chain was sequenced for a study of T cell changes during pregnancy in multiple sclerosis. The germline CDR1 and CDR2 sequences are GTSNPN and SVGIG (reference sequence). The CDR3 covers 14 residues. Germline trimming cut 3 bases from V and 7 bases from J; bases unmatched to any gene: 8. The method was immunoSEQ multiplex PCR; TCRdb's version includes in-frame clones alone and lacks a portion of them. The repertoire has tens of thousands of clones, approximately 90% of them found once; the top ten carry about 3%. This receptor was taken from a female donor in good health, enrolled as a control in a pregnancy study. The sequenced sample was peripheral blood, obtained in the third trimester of pregnancy. The J gene is TRBJ1-2, the V gene TRBV30; the match to TRBD1 covers 10 bases. For the CDR3, the DNA is TGTGCCTGGAGCCGGGACAGGGGTGGACGTGGCTACACCTTC. It codes for CAWSRDRGGRGYTF. The variable domain in full, completed from reference TRBV30 and TRBJ1-2, reads SQTIHQWPATLVQPVGSPLSLECTVEGTSNPNLYWYRQAAGRGLQLLFYSVGIGQISSEVPQNLSASRPQDRQFILSSKKLLLSDSGFYLCAWSRDRGGRGYTFGSGTRLTVV.